The next 21 T cell receptor beta chains were all read from a single sample in a study of blood T cells in healthy people across ages. A second PCR, run for roughly 7 to 11 cycles, used a sample-barcoded 5' primer plus a J-beta primer mix. From the 5' RACE reads, TCRdb called clonotypes with MiXCR, one entry per CDR3 protein. The sample records about 800,000 distinct CDR3 sequences, 35% to 60% being singletons. The sequenced sample consisted of blood. The receptor source for this set is a man older than 75 in good health.

The sample holds a few counts of this clonotype. The V call is TRBV27, the J call TRBJ2-7; D gene ambiguous. The CDR3 has 14 amino acids. Deletions cut 5 bases from V and 3 bases from J, with 14 bases between. Germline V gene lookup returns CDR1 MNHEY and CDR2 SMNVEV (reference sequence). The CDR3 bases are TGTGCCAGCAGTCTCCACCAAAACTTCTACGAGCAGTACTTC. As protein: CASSLHQNFYEQYF.

The sample holds many counts of this clonotype. V is TRBV20-1 and J is TRBJ2-3; TRBD2 matches at 8 bases. The CDR3 length is 14 residues. CDR1 and CDR2 (germline): DFQATT, SNEGSKA (reference sequence). V lost 6 bases and J lost 1; bases outside the gene matches: 6. The CDR3 DNA reads as TGCAGTGCGGTTCGGACTAGCCGCACAGATACGCAGTATTTT. It is translated as CSAVRTSRTDTQYF.

This rearrangement joins TRBV2 to TRBJ2-3, with 10 bases identical to TRBD2. This CDR3 region has 14 residues. Trimming at V came to 7 bases and at J to 4 bases, leaving 5 bases not matched to a gene. Germline CDR1 and CDR2: SNHLY and FYNNEI. In DNA, the CDR3 is TGTGCCAGCAAAAAGCGGGGGGGTGCAGATACGCAGTATTTT. Amino acid sequence: CASKKRGGADTQYF.

This clonotype has only one observation. V and J are TRBV2 and TRBJ1-2, with 7 positions matching TRBD1. CDR1 SNHLY and CDR2 FYNNEI come from the germline V gene. Germline trimming cut 2 bases from V and 7 bases from J; bases unmatched to any gene: 10. This CDR3 contains 15 residues. CDR3 loop: CASSERGQVASGYTF. The DNA of the CDR3 is TGTGCCAGCAGTGAACGAGGACAGGTGGCTTCTGGCTACACCTTC.

This clonotype was seen only a few times. V usage is TRBV2 and J usage is TRBJ2-7, with D possibly TRBD1 on 5 matching bases. V was cut by 2 bases and J by 2 bases, with 7 bases left in between. The germline V gene encodes CDR1 SNHLY and CDR2 FYNNEI. The CDR3 extends over 13 amino acids. DNA for the CDR3: TGTGCCAGCAGTGAACAGGGTACCTACGAGCAGTACTTC. Translating gives CASSEQGTYEQYF.

Only a few counts were recorded for this clonotype. The rearrangement uses TRBV5-1 and TRBJ2-1; TRBD1 might be the D (5 bases). From germline, CDR1 is SGHRS and CDR2 YFSETQ. This CDR3 is 19 amino acids long. The V end was cut by 3 bases, the J end by 3 bases, with 25 bases between. CDR3 sequence reads: CASSSSRSGWSLDYNEQFF. CDR3 bases: TGCGCCAGCAGCTCCTCCAGGTCAGGGTGGTCCCTCGACTACAATGAGCAGTTCTTC.

The sample holds a few counts of this clonotype. J is TRBJ2-7 and V is TRBV7-3, with D perhaps TRBD1 or TRBD2 (6 bases each). The J call is uncertain, as TRBJ2-5 better fits the DNA end. The CDR3 totals 15 residues. The germline gives CDR1 SGHTA, CDR2 FQGTGA. CDR3 in DNA: TGTGCCAGCAGCTGGGGGGCAGGGGAAAAAGAGACCCAGTACTTC. It translates to CASSWGAGEKETQYF.

The V gene is TRBV30, the J gene TRBJ2-4; 10 nucleotides match TRBD2. Germline assignment: CDR1 GTSNPN and CDR2 SVGIG (reference sequence). The CDR3 totals 13 residues. As DNA, the CDR3 is TGTGCTTGGGAGCGGGAGGGGAAAAACATTCAGTACTTC. Amino acid sequence: CAWEREGKNIQYF. The whole variable domain, remainder taken from reference TRBV30 and TRBJ2-4, is SQTIHQWPATLVQPVGSPLSLECTVEGTSNPNLYWYRQAAGRGLQLLFYSVGIGQISSEVPQNLSASRPQDRQFILSSKKLLLSDSGFYLCAWEREGKNIQYFGAGTRLSVL.

The chain combines TRBV20-1 with TRBJ2-7, with 10 bases aligning to TRBD1. CDR1 and CDR2 from the germline V gene are DFQATT and SNEGSKA (reference sequence). The CDR3 spans 14 residues. Losses at the gene ends were 5 bases for V and 2 bases for J; bases not matched to a gene: 6. The CDR3 reads CSADRDRGPYEQYF. For the CDR3, the DNA is TGCAGTGCTGACCGGGACAGGGGTCCCTACGAGCAGTACTTC.

There are many counts of this clonotype. The genes are TRBV27 and TRBJ2-7; maybe TRBD2 (6 bases). The CDR3 loop spans 13 amino acids. Germline CDR1 and CDR2: MNHEY and SMNVEV (reference sequence). V was shortened by 4 bases and J by 4 bases, with 11 bases between the two germline ends. The CDR3 DNA reads as TGTGCCAGCAGTTCCCTCGGGAGATACGAGCAGTACTTC. This sequence encodes CASSSLGRYEQYF.

The sample holds a few counts of this clonotype. The chain joins TRBV19 to TRBJ2-1, with 10 bases that match TRBD2. V gave up 10 bases and J gave up 7 bases; unmatched junction bases: 7. This CDR3 is 13 amino acids long. Per germline, CDR1 LNHDA and CDR2 SQIVND (reference sequence). This chain's CDR3 is CANKASGGNEQFF. CDR3 nucleotides: TGTGCCAATAAGGCTAGCGGGGGTAATGAGCAGTTCTTC.

This clonotype was counted between two and nine times. The chain employs TRBV14 and TRBJ2-5; tentative D call: TRBD1 (5 bases). This CDR3 region has 15 residues. Germline V CDR1 and CDR2: SGHDN, FVKESK. The V and J ends lost 5 bases and 1 base respectively, with 14 bases between them. The CDR3 reads CASSVRQFFQETQYF. CDR3 nucleotides: TGTGCCAGCAGCGTAAGACAGTTCTTCCAAGAGACCCAGTACTTC.

The V call is TRBV10-3, the J call TRBJ2-7, with 9 nucleotides matching TRBD2. Germline CDR1 reads ENHRY; CDR2 reads SYGVKD. The length of the CDR3 is 17 residues. Unmatched junction bases numbered 14, after V lost 4 bases and J lost 4 bases. Written as DNA, the CDR3 is TGTGCCATCAGTGGGATCCCCGCGCGGGAGGGCCGGTACGAGCAGTACTTC. This sequence encodes CAISGIPAREGRYEQYF.

This clonotype was observed many times. V gene TRBV6-6 combines with J gene TRBJ1-1; D possibly corresponds to TRBD1 (6 bases). Per the germline V gene, CDR1 is MNHNY and CDR2 is SVGAGI (reference sequence). The CDR3 extends over 13 amino acids. The V gene lost 8 bases and the J gene lost 2 bases, with 12 bases spanning the gap. DNA for the CDR3: TGTGCCAGCGGACAGAATTATAACACTGAAGCTTTCTTT. This gives the protein CASGQNYNTEAFF.

In its sample, this clonotype was seen many times. The rearrangement links TRBV5-1 to TRBJ2-1, with 14 positions matching TRBD2. CDR1 and CDR2 (germline): SGHRS, YFSETQ. Trimming cost V 4 bases and J 6 bases; bases outside gene matches: 6. CDR3 size: 16 residues. CDR3 nucleotide sequence: TGCGCCAGCAGCAAGACTAGCGGGAGGGGGGGCAATGAGCAGTTCTTC. Its translation is CASSKTSGRGGNEQFF.

The chain uses TRBV7-2 and TRBJ2-3; TRBD2 aligns across 11 bases. In germline, CDR1 is SGHTA, CDR2 FQGNSA. Unmatched junction bases numbered 6, after V lost 5 bases and J lost 2 bases. The CDR3 runs to 16 residues. As DNA, the CDR3 is TGTGCCAGCAGCGACCGACTAGCGGGGTCCACAGATACGCAGTATTTT. Translated: CASSDRLAGSTDTQYF.

The chain's CDR3 is CASSLVAGPSYEQYF. CDR3 nucleotides: TGTGCCAGCAGCTTAGTGGCGGGGCCTTCCTACGAGCAGTACTTC. The chain carries TRBV7-2 and TRBJ2-7; a weak D match, TRBD2 (6 bases). The V gene lost 1 base and the J gene lost 1 base, with 11 bases spanning the gap. The CDR3 has 15 residues. Germline-derived CDR1 and CDR2 are SGHTA and FQGNSA.

This rearrangement joins TRBV5-1 to TRBJ1-1, with 10 bases aligning to TRBD1. This CDR3 has 15 residues. Trimming at V came to 4 bases and at J to 3 bases, leaving 6 bases not matched to a gene. Germline lookup yields CDR1 SGHRS and CDR2 YFSETQ. CDR3 sequence: CASSRDGTGDTEAFF. CDR3 bases: TGCGCCAGCAGCCGAGACGGGACAGGGGACACTGAAGCTTTCTTT.

The V gene is TRBV5-1, the J gene TRBJ2-7; the D gene is possibly TRBD2 (6 bases). The ends were cut back, 4 bases at V and 7 bases at J, with 12 bases in the middle. CDR3 length: 12 residues. Germline V CDR1 and CDR2: SGHRS, YFSETQ. CDR3 protein: CASSPDGGEQYF. The CDR3, as DNA: TGCGCCAGCAGCCCGGATGGGGGGGAGCAGTACTTC.

The V gene is TRBV11-1, the J gene TRBJ2-7; D gene ambiguous. V was trimmed by 7 bases and J by 3 bases, leaving 16 bases between them. Germline assignment: CDR1 SGHAT and CDR2 FQDESV (reference sequence). The CDR3 extends over 14 amino acids. CDR3 DNA sequence: TGTGCCAGCACCCTAGTCCAGCGATACTACGAGCAGTACTTC. Translating it yields CASTLVQRYYEQYF. The full variable domain, rest sourced from reference TRBV11-1 and TRBJ2-7, is EAEVAQSPRYKITEKSQAVAFWCDPISGHATLYWYRQILGQGPELLVQFQDESVVDDSQLPKDRFSAERLKGVDSTLKIQPAELGDSAMYLCASTLVQRYYEQYFGPGTRLTVT.

The chain combines TRBV20-1 with TRBJ2-2, with TRBD2 identical over 7 bases. The CDR3 spans 14 residues. The germline V gene encodes CDR1 DFQATT and CDR2 SNEGSKA (reference sequence). The J segment lost 5 bases and the V segment lost 5 bases, leaving 8 bases of the junction unmatched. CDR3 protein: CSAYDGGITGELFF. The CDR3 DNA reads TGCAGTGCTTACGACGGGGGGATTACCGGGGAGCTGTTTTTT.